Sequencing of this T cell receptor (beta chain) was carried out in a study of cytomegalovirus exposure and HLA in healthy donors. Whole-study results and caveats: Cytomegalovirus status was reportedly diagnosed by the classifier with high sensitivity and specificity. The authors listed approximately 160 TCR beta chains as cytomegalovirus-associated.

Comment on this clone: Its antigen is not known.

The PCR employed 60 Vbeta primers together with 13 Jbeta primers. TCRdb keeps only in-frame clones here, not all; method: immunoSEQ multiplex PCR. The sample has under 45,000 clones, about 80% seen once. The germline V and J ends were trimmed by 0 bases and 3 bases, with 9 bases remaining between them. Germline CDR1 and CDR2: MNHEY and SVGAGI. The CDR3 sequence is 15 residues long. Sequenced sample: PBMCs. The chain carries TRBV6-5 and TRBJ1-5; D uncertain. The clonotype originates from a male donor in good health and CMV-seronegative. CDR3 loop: CASSYSGTYNQPQHF. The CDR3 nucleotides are TGTGCCAGCAGTTACTCGGGCACCTACAATCAGCCCCAGCATTTT.